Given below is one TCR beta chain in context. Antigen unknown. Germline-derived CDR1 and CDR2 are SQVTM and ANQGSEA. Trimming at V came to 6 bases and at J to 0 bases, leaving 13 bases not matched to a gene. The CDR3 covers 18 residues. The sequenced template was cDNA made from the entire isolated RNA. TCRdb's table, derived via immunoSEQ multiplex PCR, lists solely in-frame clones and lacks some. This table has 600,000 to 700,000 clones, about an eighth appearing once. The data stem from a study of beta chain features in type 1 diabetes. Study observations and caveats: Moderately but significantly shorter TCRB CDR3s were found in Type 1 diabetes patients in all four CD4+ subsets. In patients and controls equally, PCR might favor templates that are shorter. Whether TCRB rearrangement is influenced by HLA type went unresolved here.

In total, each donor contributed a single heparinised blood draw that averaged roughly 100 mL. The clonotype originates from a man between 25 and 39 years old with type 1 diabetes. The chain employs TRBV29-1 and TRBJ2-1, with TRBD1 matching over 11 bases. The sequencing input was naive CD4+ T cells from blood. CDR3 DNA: TGCAGCGTCGCCCCCTGGACAGGGGGCGACAGCTCCTACAATGAGCAGTTCTTC. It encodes CSVAPWTGGDSSYNEQFF.